A single sample is the source of the 18 T cell receptor beta chains below, sequenced in a study of blood T cell repertoires in COVID-19. Sequenced by immunoSEQ multiplex PCR; TCRdb stores in-frame clones only, minus some. The sample lists approximately 200,000 clones; 88% were seen once. The source material was peripheral blood. The receptor set was obtained from a man aged 25 to 40 with acute or convalescent COVID-19.

The chain has TRBV5-4 and TRBJ1-4, with D maybe TRBD1 (6 bases). V lost 2 bases, J lost 5 bases, and 13 bases lay in between. CDR3 length equals 15 residues. CDR1 SGHNT and CDR2 YYREEE come from the germline V gene (reference sequence). The CDR3 reads CASSFKGRGNEKLFF. The CDR3 region has the DNA TGTGCCAGCAGCTTTAAGGGTAGGGGGAATGAAAAACTGTTTTTT.

This sequence joins TRBV4-1 and TRBJ2-1; 7 bases line up with TRBD2. CDR3 size: 17 residues. The V gene's germline CDR1 is MGHRA and CDR2 YSYEKL. V shed 0 bases and J 9 bases; nucleotides not matched to a gene: 14. The chain's CDR3 is CASSQDPGLAGISEQFF. The CDR3 DNA is TGCGCCAGCAGCCAAGATCCGGGGTTAGCGGGTATAAGTGAGCAGTTCTTC.

The chain carries TRBV5-1 and TRBJ1-6; D may be TRBD1 (5 bases). The germline V gene has CDR1 SGHRS and CDR2 YFSETQ. Trimming took off 3 bases at V and 2 bases at J, with 12 bases between the two ends. This CDR3 spans 16 amino acids. This CDR3 is CASSYGGMTYNSPLHF. CDR3 DNA: TGCGCCAGCAGCTACGGGGGAATGACCTATAATTCACCCCTCCACTTT.

The chain is built from TRBV2 and TRBJ2-7; TRBD2 agrees at 7 bases. The length of the CDR3 is 15 residues. Germline lookup yields CDR1 SNHLY and CDR2 FYNNEI. V trimming: 8 bases; J trimming: 7 bases; junction bases outside the gene matches: 17. CDR3 loop: CASQNQVARAGEQYF. The CDR3 nucleotides are TGTGCCAGCCAAAACCAGGTAGCGCGAGCGGGGGAGCAGTACTTC.

The rearrangement links TRBV9 to TRBJ2-2; TRBD1 is a possible D gene (5 bases). This CDR3 has 13 residues. Deletions cut 9 bases from V and 4 bases from J, with 13 bases between. CDR1 is SGDLS and CDR2 is YYNGEE in the germline V gene. The CDR3 loop is CATKGVGTGELFF. The CDR3 DNA sequence: TGTGCCACCAAAGGGGTTGGCACCGGGGAGCTGTTTTTT.

V gene TRBV6-5 combines with J gene TRBJ1-6, with 7 nucleotides matching TRBD1. Germline CDR1 and CDR2: MNHEY and SVGAGI. J was trimmed by 5 bases and V by 1 base; bases with no gene match: 2. This CDR3 has 15 amino acids. The CDR3 spells CASSYFGQDNSPLHF. The DNA of the CDR3 is TGTGCCAGCAGTTACTTTGGACAGGATAATTCACCCCTCCACTTT.

The chain has TRBV5-1 and TRBJ2-5; 10 bases agree with TRBD2. V shed 0 bases, J shed 5 bases, and the junction held 10 bases outside the gene matches. The CDR3 has 17 residues. Germline-derived CDR1 and CDR2 are SGHRS and YFSETQ. In DNA form, the CDR3 reads TGCGCCAGCAGCTTGGAGGGAGCGGGGGGGCCTAAGGAGACCCAGTACTTC. Its protein is CASSLEGAGGPKETQYF.

CDR3 protein: CASSQGSTRHNEQFF. The CDR3 DNA follows: TGTGCCAGCAGCCAGGGTTCGACCCGCCACAATGAGCAGTTCTTC. The chain has TRBV6-6 and TRBJ2-1, with D possibly being TRBD1 (5 bases). This CDR3 is 15 amino acids long. Trimming removed 6 bases from V and 5 bases from J, with 17 bases in between. Germline CDR1 MNHNY, CDR2 SVGAGI (reference sequence).

The rearrangement links TRBV28 to TRBJ2-7; a possible D gene is TRBD1 (6 bases). V dropped 8 bases and J dropped 2 bases, with 13 bases sitting between them. Germline assignment: CDR1 MDHEN and CDR2 SYDVKM. The CDR3 loop spans 13 amino acids. In DNA, the CDR3 is TGTGCCAGCGCAGGGGCACCGACCTACGAGCAGTACTTC. Amino acid sequence: CASAGAPTYEQYF.

This chain connects TRBV11-2 to TRBJ1-4; perhaps TRBD1 as D (6 bases). The germline CDR1 and CDR2 sequences are SGHAT and FQNNGV. Between the trimmed V and J ends, which lost 5 bases and 5 bases, there was a span of 18 bases. This CDR3 region has 16 residues. The CDR3 sequence: CASSRRRGALNEKLFF. The CDR3 DNA reads as TGTGCCAGCAGCCGCCGCCGGGGGGCCCTAAATGAAAAACTGTTTTTT.

The chain carries TRBV27 and TRBJ2-1, with 8 positions matching TRBD1. The germline V gene encodes CDR1 MNHEY and CDR2 SMNVEV (reference sequence). This CDR3 has 17 amino acids. V was clipped by 5 bases and J by 3 bases; unmatched bases: 12. The DNA for the CDR3 is TGTGCCAGCAGTCCTGCCCCTGGGACAGGAGACTACAATGAGCAGTTCTTC. Translation: CASSPAPGTGDYNEQFF.

This rearrangement joins TRBV27 to TRBJ1-1; perhaps TRBD1 as D (5 bases). The V end was cut by 3 bases, the J end by 0 bases, with 14 bases between. Germline V gene lookup returns CDR1 MNHEY and CDR2 SMNVEV (reference sequence). CDR3 length: 16 amino acids. CDR3 coding DNA: TGTGCCAGCAGTTTGGGGGGTGTGCCCATGAACACTGAAGCTTTCTTT. It is translated as CASSLGGVPMNTEAFF.

The chain carries TRBV28 and TRBJ2-7; no clear D. Germline CDR1 MDHEN, CDR2 SYDVKM. Deletions cut 3 bases from V and 0 bases from J, with 6 bases between. This CDR3 has 13 residues. CDR3 residues: CASSFLSSYEQYF. Here the CDR3 DNA reads TGTGCCAGCAGTTTTTTGAGCTCCTACGAGCAGTACTTC.

The rearrangement links TRBV30 to TRBJ1-3; no clear D gene. The V gene's germline CDR1 is GTSNPN and CDR2 SVGIG (reference sequence). Trimming took off 6 bases at V and 0 bases at J, with 9 bases between the two ends. The CDR3 is made up of 13 amino acids. For the CDR3, the DNA is TGTGCCTGCGGACCCAGCTCTGGAAACACCATATATTTT. It yields the protein CACGPSSGNTIYF.

This clone was found once. V and J are TRBV3-1 (or the pseudogene TRBV3-2) and TRBJ1-3; D is perhaps TRBD1 (6 bases). Between the trimmed V and J ends, which lost 1 base and 0 bases, there was a span of 10 bases. Germline V lookup: CDR1 LGHDT, CDR2 YNNKEL (reference sequence). This CDR3 has 16 residues. The CDR3 DNA sequence: TGTGCCAGCAGCCAAGTTACAGGGTTCTCTGGAAACACCATATATTTT. Its protein product is CASSQVTGFSGNTIYF.

The chain couples TRBV28 to TRBJ1-1; no firm D call. This CDR3 is 14 amino acids long. The V and J ends lost 7 bases and 8 bases respectively, with 20 bases between them. Germline-derived CDR1 and CDR2 are MDHEN and SYDVKM. CDR3 sequence (DNA): TGTGCCAGCAAGTTTAGAGCCAACTTAGCGGAAGCTTTCTTT. Translation gives CASKFRANLAEAFF.

V is TRBV5-1 and J is TRBJ2-3; TRBD2 matches at 8 bases. Germline CDR1 is SGHRS and CDR2 is YFSETQ. With V trimmed by 4 bases and J by 1 base, 5 bases remained unmatched. The CDR3 sequence is 15 residues long. The CDR3 loop reads CASSRSGSGTDTQYF. The DNA for the CDR3 is TGCGCCAGCAGCCGGAGCGGGAGCGGCACAGATACGCAGTATTTT.

The gene calls are TRBV19 and TRBJ2-7; TRBD2 is a possible D gene (5 bases). Germline V gives CDR1 LNHDA, CDR2 SQIVND (reference sequence). The V end lost 6 bases, the J end lost 2 bases, and 14 bases lay between the germline ends. This CDR3 has 14 residues. The chain's CDR3 is CASRPGGKTYEQYF. In DNA, the CDR3 is TGTGCCAGTAGGCCTGGAGGAAAAACCTACGAGCAGTACTTC.